This is a list of T cell receptor beta chains from one sample in a study of OX40 agonist ivuxolimab in advanced cancers. TCRdb's copy holds only in-frame clones and misses some; the assay was immunoSEQ multiplex PCR. This table has tens of thousands of clones, approximately 83% appearing once. The material was CD4+ or CD8+ T cells sorted from blood, obtained in a trial of the OX40 agonist ivuxolimab. The receptor source for this set is an adult with an advanced solid tumor such as melanoma, head and neck, liver or kidney cancer. Each CDR3 is given with its conserved first and last residue. A D gene is named only where the DNA matches it firmly. Size tells how often a clone was seen (once, few, many) or the class of an expanded clone, and some rows leave it out.

j_call clone_size d_call v_call cdr3_nt cdr3_aa
TRBJ2-7 - TRBD2 TRBV9 TGTGCCAGCAGCGAGATTAGCGGGAGCGTGCAGTACTTC CASSEISGSVQYF
TRBJ1-2 - - TRBV12-2 TGTGCAAGTCGCTTATGGGGCAGATCTAACTATGGCTACACCTTC CASRLWGRSNYGYTF
TRBJ1-1 - TRBD1 TRBV7-9 TGTGCCAGCAGATTCACCGGGACAGGGATGTCTGAAGCTTTCTTT CASRFTGTGMSEAFF
TRBJ1-5 - TRBD1 TRBV7-2 TGTGCCAGCAGCTTGTCAGGGGGTCAGCCCCAGCATTTT CASSLSGGQPQHF
TRBJ2-3 - - TRBV11-3 TGTGCCAGCAGTCCCATCGGGACAGATACGCAGTATTTT CASSPIGTDTQYF
TRBJ1-6 few TRBD1 TRBV7-8 TGTGCCAGCAGCACACCGGGACAGGGGGCTTCACCCCTCCACTTT CASSTPGQGASPLHF
TRBJ1-4 - - TRBV27 TGTGCCAGCAGGCCCAGCGGGTGGGATGAAAAACTGTTTTTT CASRPSGWDEKLFF
TRBJ2-2 - - TRBV12-5 TGTGCTAGTGCCCCCGCAGGGATCAACACCGGGGAGCTGTTTTTT CASAPAGINTGELFF
TRBJ1-5 - TRBD1 TRBV12-5 TGTGCTAGTGGTCGGGACAGCAGCAATCAGCCCCAGCATTTT CASGRDSSNQPQHF
TRBJ2-1 - TRBD1 TRBV7-2 TGTGCCAGCAGCTCGAGGATCGACAGGGACTACAATGAGCAGTTCTTC CASSSRIDRDYNEQFF
TRBJ1-5 - - TRBV19 TGTGCCAGTATCGGAGAGACTAGCAATCAGCCCCAGCATTTT CASIGETSNQPQHF
TRBJ2-3 - TRBD2 TRBV19 TGTGCCAGTAGTATAGCAGCGGGGGGGTTCACAGATACGCAGTATTTT CASSIAAGGFTDTQYF
TRBJ2-5 - - TRBV5-4 TGTGCCAGCAGCTTGTATAACAGGGAAGAGACCCAGTACTTC CASSLYNREETQYF
TRBJ2-3 - TRBD2 TRBV9 TGTGCCAGCAGCCTAGCCCCATCACTAGCGGGGGGGCAAGATACGCAGTATTTT CASSLAPSLAGGQDTQYF
TRBJ2-2 - TRBD2 TRBV5-1 TGCGCCAGCAGCCCACGAGGACTAGTGAACACCGGGGAGCTGTTTTTT CASSPRGLVNTGELFF
TRBJ2-1 - - TRBV2 TGTGCCAGCAGAAACAGCAATGAGCAGTTCTTC CASRNSNEQFF
TRBJ2-7 - - TRBV12-5 TGTGCTAGTGGCCCCCCCGACCTATCAGGGTCCTACGAGCAGTACTTC CASGPPDLSGSYEQYF
TRBJ2-5 - - TRBV5-5 TGTGCCAGCAGTCAGCCGAGGGGGCAAGAGACCCAGTACTTC CASSQPRGQETQYF
TRBJ2-5 once - TRBV5-1 TGCGCCAGCAGCTTGGAGGGCAGGCGAGAGACCCAGTACTTC CASSLEGRRETQYF
TRBJ2-6 once - TRBV6-5 TGTGCCAGCATACCCGGTTATTCTGGGGCCAACGTCCTGACTTTC CASIPGYSGANVLTF
TRBJ1-2 - TRBD1 TRBV9 TGTGCCAGCAGCCTATCTTCAGGGGGCTGGGGTGGCTACACCTTC CASSLSSGGWGGYTF
TRBJ2-2 - TRBD1 TRBV14 TGTGCCAGCAACAGGGGCCCCAGGGACACCGGGGAGCTGTTTTTT CASNRGPRDTGELFF
TRBJ2-1 - TRBD2 TRBV7-6 TGTGCCAGCAGCTCGACTAGCGGGGACAATGAGCAGTTCTTC CASSSTSGDNEQFF
TRBJ1-1 once - TRBV27 TGTGCCAGCACCAAGATGGGGGGGCGGGCTGAAGCTTTCTTT CASTKMGGRAEAFF
TRBJ1-3 - - TRBV9 TGTGCCAGCAGCGCGGCCCCTAAGGGGCAGGGAGGAAACACCATATATTTT CASSAAPKGQGGNTIYF
TRBJ1-2 - TRBD1 TRBV19 TGTGCCAGTAGTATACCAGGGGGTGAGAGCTATGGCTACACCTTC CASSIPGGESYGYTF
TRBJ2-5 - TRBD1 TRBV29-1 TGCAGCGCCGGGACAGCCGAGACCCAGTACTTC CSAGTAETQYF
TRBJ2-1 - - TRBV18 TGTGCCAGCTCGCACACTGGGACCGTTATGAATGAGCAGTTCTTC CASSHTGTVMNEQFF
TRBJ1-6 - - TRBV4-3 TGCGCCAGCAGCCATCCTCGGCGGCTGACTTATAATTCACCCCTCCACTTT CASSHPRRLTYNSPLHF
TRBJ1-1 - TRBD1 TRBV4-2 TGTGCCAGCAGCCACGGACAGGGGGGTGAAGCTTTCTTT CASSHGQGGEAFF
TRBJ2-3 - TRBD2 TRBV7-3 TGTGCCAGCAGCTATCTAGCGGGGGTCACAGATACGCAGTATTTT CASSYLAGVTDTQYF
TRBJ2-3 - - TRBV4-3 TGCGCCAGCAGCCAAGGGGGCGGGGCCTTCACAGATACGCAGTATTTT CASSQGGGAFTDTQYF
TRBJ1-2 - - TRBV11-3 TGTGCCAGCAGCTTGGGCACGGGGGGGACCTACGCTGTTTATGGCTACACCTTC CASSLGTGGTYAVYGYTF
TRBJ1-2 - TRBD1 TRBV7-2 TGTGCCAGCAGCTTACTCCTCGGACAGGGGGCGGGTGGCTACACCTTC CASSLLLGQGAGGYTF
TRBJ2-2 - TRBD2 TRBV7-2 TGTGCCAGCAGTCATTTTTCCCGGGGCGGGAGTGTCGGCGGGGAGCTGTTTTTT CASSHFSRGGSVGGELFF
TRBJ1-1 few TRBD1 TRBV4-1 TGCGCCAGCAGCCAACCAGGGGACAGCGAGGAAGCTTTCTTT CASSQPGDSEEAFF
TRBJ1-5 - TRBD1 TRBV28 TGTGCCAGCAGACCCGGAGGGGGCTGGGCCCAGCATTTT CASRPGGGWAQHF
TRBJ1-1 - - TRBV14 TGTGCCAGCAGCCAAGCGGCCACACTGAACACTGAAGCTTTCTTT CASSQAATLNTEAFF
TRBJ2-5 - TRBD2 TRBV5-1 TGCGCCAGCAGCGAGGGACTAGCGGGAGGGGCCCAGTACTTC CASSEGLAGGAQYF
TRBJ2-6 - - TRBV15 TGTGCCACCAGCTCTCGACTCTCTGGGGCCAACGTCCTGACTTTC CATSSRLSGANVLTF
TRBJ2-7 - - TRBV6-6 TGTGCCAGCAGTCCCCTAGAGTTAGGCTACGAGCAGTACTTC CASSPLELGYEQYF
TRBJ1-3 - - TRBV11-3 TGTGCCAGCAGCATAACAGCAGGCCCTAACTCTGGAAACACCATATATTTT CASSITAGPNSGNTIYF
TRBJ1-1 - TRBD1 TRBV11-3 TGTGCCAGCAGCGTGACAGGGGGAATGAACACTGAAGCTTTCTTT CASSVTGGMNTEAFF
TRBJ2-7 once TRBD1 TRBV30 TGTGCCTGGAGGAGGACAGGGGGCCGCCACGAGCAGTACTTC CAWRRTGGRHEQYF
TRBJ1-3 few TRBD1 TRBV11-3 TGTGCCAGCAGTCGACAGGGACTCTCTGGAAACACCATATATTTT CASSRQGLSGNTIYF
TRBJ2-1 - TRBD2 TRBV7-6 TGTGCCAGCAGCCGGGGACTAGCGGGTTACAATGAGCAGTTCTTC CASSRGLAGYNEQFF
TRBJ1-1 - TRBD1 TRBV11-3 TGTGCCAGCAGCCCACTAAGGGAGGGGGCTAGGGCTTTCTTT CASSPLREGARAFF
TRBJ1-2 - - TRBV14 TGTGCCAGCAGCCAAGAAATTAGGGGGAACTATGGCTACACCTTC CASSQEIRGNYGYTF
TRBJ2-7 - - TRBV7-2 TGTGCCAGCAGCTTAGAGCCCGAGAGCTCCTACGAGCAGTACTTC CASSLEPESSYEQYF
TRBJ1-2 - - TRBV19 TGTGCCAGTATCCCCGGGGGCATCTCAACCTTGCGAGGCTACACCTTC CASIPGGISTLRGYTF
TRBJ2-5 - TRBD1 TRBV19 TGTGCCAGTAGCACATTTAAGGACAGGGGGCAAGAGACCCAGTACTTC CASSTFKDRGQETQYF
TRBJ1-1 - - TRBV12-5 TGTGCTAGTGGTTTGCCCATTAAGAGCACTGAAGCTTTCTTT CASGLPIKSTEAFF
TRBJ1-4 - - TRBV7-9 TGTGCCAGCAGCTTAGAAATGGTACTAATAGGTGAAAAACTGTTTTTT CASSLEMVLIGEKLFF
TRBJ1-6 - TRBD1 TRBV6-5 TGTGCCAGCAGTTCGGACAGGGGGTCGATTTCACCCCTCCACTTT CASSSDRGSISPLHF
TRBJ1-3 - TRBD1 TRBV11-3 TGTGCCAGCAGCTTTAGGGGACAGGGGACTACCTTCTCTGGAAACACCATATATTTT CASSFRGQGTTFSGNTIYF
TRBJ1-1 - - TRBV30 TGTGCCTGGACAGGACCGAACGCGGGGAACACTGAAGCTTTCTTT CAWTGPNAGNTEAFF
TRBJ2-3 - - TRBV4-1 TGCGCCAGCAGCACCCGGGGACTTGGAGATACGCAGTATTTT CASSTRGLGDTQYF